This T cell receptor (beta chain) was recovered during a study of T cell responses to AZD1222 COVID-19 vaccine. The V gene's germline CDR1 is LGHDT and CDR2 YNNKEL (reference sequence). The CDR3 length is 16 residues. V was clipped by 1 base and J by 6 bases, with 19 bases between them. Using immunoSEQ multiplex PCR, the repertoire was profiled, and TCRdb retains in-frame clones only, with some absent. Among 75,000 to 100,000 clones, approximately 90% were seen once, and the ten largest hold approximately 7%. The sample in question was peripheral blood, obtained on day 0 of AZD1222 vaccination. The chain employs TRBV3-1 (or the pseudogene TRBV3-2) and TRBJ2-7, with D possibly matching TRBD2 (6 bases). The sequence derives from an adult in good health. CDR3 sequence: CASSQVGGGKRGEQYF. The CDR3 DNA reads as TGTGCCAGCAGCCAAGTCGGTGGGGGGAAGAGGGGCGAGCAGTACTTC.